A single sample gave rise to the 3 T cell receptor beta chains below, sequenced in a study of T cell repertoires in cytomegalovirus infection (dated by TCRdb to about 2019). These receptors' antigens are unknown. TCRdb shows the sequencer as Illumina HiSeq 1500. Using fastp trimming at Q25 and MiXCR clonotype assembly, TCRdb reanalyzed the public sequencing data and kept in-frame beta chains. Each entry is one CDR3 protein sequence, shown with its most common DNA and genes. The sample data list 640,000 or so distinct CDR3 sequences, and roughly 36% of these were observed just once. 15% to 20% of the sample goes to the ten largest clones. In the paper's terms, the treatment or condition label means: in vitro stimulation with specific CMV peptide epitopes to enrich CMV-specific T cells. Material: cultured PBMCs, obtained from culture after CMV antigen stimulation. Receptors originate from a human donor in good health (CMV status not recorded). Some clones in this sample may be carry-over from other donors' samples.

This clonotype has more than one count but fewer than ten. This chain joins TRBV20-1 and TRBJ1-4; no reliable D call. V was clipped by 6 bases and J by 4 bases, with 18 bases between them. The CDR3 spans 15 residues. CDR1 DFQATT and CDR2 SNEGSKA come from the germline V gene (reference sequence). The CDR3 here is CSAARPGGYNEKLFF. CDR3 in DNA: TGCAGTGCGGCTCGACCGGGAGGCTATAATGAAAAACTGTTTTTT.

Notes on this clonotype: The junction does not match germline at one end; this may be a read error. The V call is TRBV6-6, the J call TRBJ2-7; 8 bases map to TRBD1. The CDR3 totals 20 residues. The germline V gene has CDR1 MNHNY and CDR2 SVGAGI (reference sequence). The chain's CDR3 is CANSANPILRRQGSSYEQYF. CDR3 in DNA: TGTGCCAACAGTGCAAACCCAATCCTTCGTCGACAGGGGTCCTCCTACGAGCAGTACTTC.

Only a few counts were recorded for this clonotype. This chain connects TRBV20-1 to TRBJ2-5; no clear D. CDR1 is DFQATT, CDR2 SNEGSKA, per germline (reference sequence). This CDR3 is 14 amino acids long. The germline V and J ends were trimmed by 4 bases and 3 bases, with 15 bases remaining between them. Here the CDR3 reads CSAKYVKGKETQYF. For the CDR3, the DNA is TGCAGTGCTAAATACGTTAAGGGAAAAGAGACCCAGTACTTC.